The TCR beta chain described here comes from a study of T-cell reconstitution after alpha-beta-depleted transplantation in children. The germline CDR1 and CDR2 sequences are KGHSH and LQKENI. The CDR3 loop spans 16 amino acids. V was clipped by 3 bases and J by 4 bases; unmatched bases: 3. Note on this clonotype: Its antigen is undetermined.

General observations from the study: Reportedly, only several hundred clones from non-depleted graft cells drove alpha-beta T-cell counts at about two months. Some patients' high day-60 TCRbeta diversity was attributed to recipient cells surviving conditioning. From newly produced T cells came most of the T-cell counts and diversity one year after transplant.

A library of TCRbeta sequences, prepared with unique molecular identifiers, was generated. Via MiXCR, TCRdb re-called the PCR reads, giving one row per CDR3 protein. Of approximately 110,000 distinct CDR3 sequences listed, roughly 23% were seen once; the top ten hold roughly a tenth. Sequencing was performed on PBMCs, mostly from graft donor cells, taken 180 days after TCRalphabeta/CD19-depleted stem cell transplant. This receptor was identified in a male patient between 2 and 9 years old who had a stem cell transplant for chronic granulomatous disease, so the T cells may come from the graft donor. The V gene is TRBV18, the J gene TRBJ2-1; TRBD2 matches 13 bases. The CDR3 region is CASSPPTSGRYNEQFF. The CDR3, as DNA: TGTGCCAGCTCACCTCCGACTAGCGGGAGGTACAATGAGCAGTTCTTC.